These T cell receptor beta chains were read from a single sample in a study of shared clonotypes between healthy human individuals. Sequencing used immunoSEQ multiplex PCR; TCRdb keeps in-frame clones, though not all of them. The profile shows about 2.1 million clones, more than 85% of them singletons. Input material: naive CD8+ T cells from PBMCs. The source of these receptors is a man in his late teens or twenties in good health. Some clones in this sample may be carry-over from other donors' samples. Each CDR3 is given without its conserved first and last residue.

>TRBV9|TRBJ1-5
ASSVDPGWNQPQH
>TRBV11-1|TRBJ1-1
ASSSEGFEAF
>TRBV27|TRBJ2-2
ATLAAPGELF
>TRBV27|TRBJ2-7
ASSLVLAGGLHHEQY
>TRBV28|TRBJ2-5
ASSEETQY
>TRBV29-1|TRBJ1-4
SVWTAATNEKLF
>TRBV6-6|TRBJ1-4
ASSPSIRGEKLF
>TRBV19|TRBJ2-2
ASSIPLLAGDLTGELF
>TRBV6-6|TRBJ2-7
ASSYYSPRAEQY
>TRBV4-1|TRBJ2-7
ASSLVLATAYEQY
>TRBV5-1|TRBJ2-1
ASSFRLAKSSYNEQF
>TRBV19|TRBJ2-7
ASSASGLYEQY
>TRBV27|TRBJ2-1
ASSYSGSSYNEQF
>TRBV28|TRBJ2-7
ASSPSSYEQY
>TRBV7-7|TRBJ2-2
ASSQIGTGELF
>TRBV14|TRBJ1-5
ASSQGSGQQPQH
>TRBV2|TRBJ2-7
ASRGTGGYEQY
>TRBV28|TRBJ2-7
AIHPRGGSVGEQY
>TRBV19|TRBJ2-7
ASSITPLAHEQY